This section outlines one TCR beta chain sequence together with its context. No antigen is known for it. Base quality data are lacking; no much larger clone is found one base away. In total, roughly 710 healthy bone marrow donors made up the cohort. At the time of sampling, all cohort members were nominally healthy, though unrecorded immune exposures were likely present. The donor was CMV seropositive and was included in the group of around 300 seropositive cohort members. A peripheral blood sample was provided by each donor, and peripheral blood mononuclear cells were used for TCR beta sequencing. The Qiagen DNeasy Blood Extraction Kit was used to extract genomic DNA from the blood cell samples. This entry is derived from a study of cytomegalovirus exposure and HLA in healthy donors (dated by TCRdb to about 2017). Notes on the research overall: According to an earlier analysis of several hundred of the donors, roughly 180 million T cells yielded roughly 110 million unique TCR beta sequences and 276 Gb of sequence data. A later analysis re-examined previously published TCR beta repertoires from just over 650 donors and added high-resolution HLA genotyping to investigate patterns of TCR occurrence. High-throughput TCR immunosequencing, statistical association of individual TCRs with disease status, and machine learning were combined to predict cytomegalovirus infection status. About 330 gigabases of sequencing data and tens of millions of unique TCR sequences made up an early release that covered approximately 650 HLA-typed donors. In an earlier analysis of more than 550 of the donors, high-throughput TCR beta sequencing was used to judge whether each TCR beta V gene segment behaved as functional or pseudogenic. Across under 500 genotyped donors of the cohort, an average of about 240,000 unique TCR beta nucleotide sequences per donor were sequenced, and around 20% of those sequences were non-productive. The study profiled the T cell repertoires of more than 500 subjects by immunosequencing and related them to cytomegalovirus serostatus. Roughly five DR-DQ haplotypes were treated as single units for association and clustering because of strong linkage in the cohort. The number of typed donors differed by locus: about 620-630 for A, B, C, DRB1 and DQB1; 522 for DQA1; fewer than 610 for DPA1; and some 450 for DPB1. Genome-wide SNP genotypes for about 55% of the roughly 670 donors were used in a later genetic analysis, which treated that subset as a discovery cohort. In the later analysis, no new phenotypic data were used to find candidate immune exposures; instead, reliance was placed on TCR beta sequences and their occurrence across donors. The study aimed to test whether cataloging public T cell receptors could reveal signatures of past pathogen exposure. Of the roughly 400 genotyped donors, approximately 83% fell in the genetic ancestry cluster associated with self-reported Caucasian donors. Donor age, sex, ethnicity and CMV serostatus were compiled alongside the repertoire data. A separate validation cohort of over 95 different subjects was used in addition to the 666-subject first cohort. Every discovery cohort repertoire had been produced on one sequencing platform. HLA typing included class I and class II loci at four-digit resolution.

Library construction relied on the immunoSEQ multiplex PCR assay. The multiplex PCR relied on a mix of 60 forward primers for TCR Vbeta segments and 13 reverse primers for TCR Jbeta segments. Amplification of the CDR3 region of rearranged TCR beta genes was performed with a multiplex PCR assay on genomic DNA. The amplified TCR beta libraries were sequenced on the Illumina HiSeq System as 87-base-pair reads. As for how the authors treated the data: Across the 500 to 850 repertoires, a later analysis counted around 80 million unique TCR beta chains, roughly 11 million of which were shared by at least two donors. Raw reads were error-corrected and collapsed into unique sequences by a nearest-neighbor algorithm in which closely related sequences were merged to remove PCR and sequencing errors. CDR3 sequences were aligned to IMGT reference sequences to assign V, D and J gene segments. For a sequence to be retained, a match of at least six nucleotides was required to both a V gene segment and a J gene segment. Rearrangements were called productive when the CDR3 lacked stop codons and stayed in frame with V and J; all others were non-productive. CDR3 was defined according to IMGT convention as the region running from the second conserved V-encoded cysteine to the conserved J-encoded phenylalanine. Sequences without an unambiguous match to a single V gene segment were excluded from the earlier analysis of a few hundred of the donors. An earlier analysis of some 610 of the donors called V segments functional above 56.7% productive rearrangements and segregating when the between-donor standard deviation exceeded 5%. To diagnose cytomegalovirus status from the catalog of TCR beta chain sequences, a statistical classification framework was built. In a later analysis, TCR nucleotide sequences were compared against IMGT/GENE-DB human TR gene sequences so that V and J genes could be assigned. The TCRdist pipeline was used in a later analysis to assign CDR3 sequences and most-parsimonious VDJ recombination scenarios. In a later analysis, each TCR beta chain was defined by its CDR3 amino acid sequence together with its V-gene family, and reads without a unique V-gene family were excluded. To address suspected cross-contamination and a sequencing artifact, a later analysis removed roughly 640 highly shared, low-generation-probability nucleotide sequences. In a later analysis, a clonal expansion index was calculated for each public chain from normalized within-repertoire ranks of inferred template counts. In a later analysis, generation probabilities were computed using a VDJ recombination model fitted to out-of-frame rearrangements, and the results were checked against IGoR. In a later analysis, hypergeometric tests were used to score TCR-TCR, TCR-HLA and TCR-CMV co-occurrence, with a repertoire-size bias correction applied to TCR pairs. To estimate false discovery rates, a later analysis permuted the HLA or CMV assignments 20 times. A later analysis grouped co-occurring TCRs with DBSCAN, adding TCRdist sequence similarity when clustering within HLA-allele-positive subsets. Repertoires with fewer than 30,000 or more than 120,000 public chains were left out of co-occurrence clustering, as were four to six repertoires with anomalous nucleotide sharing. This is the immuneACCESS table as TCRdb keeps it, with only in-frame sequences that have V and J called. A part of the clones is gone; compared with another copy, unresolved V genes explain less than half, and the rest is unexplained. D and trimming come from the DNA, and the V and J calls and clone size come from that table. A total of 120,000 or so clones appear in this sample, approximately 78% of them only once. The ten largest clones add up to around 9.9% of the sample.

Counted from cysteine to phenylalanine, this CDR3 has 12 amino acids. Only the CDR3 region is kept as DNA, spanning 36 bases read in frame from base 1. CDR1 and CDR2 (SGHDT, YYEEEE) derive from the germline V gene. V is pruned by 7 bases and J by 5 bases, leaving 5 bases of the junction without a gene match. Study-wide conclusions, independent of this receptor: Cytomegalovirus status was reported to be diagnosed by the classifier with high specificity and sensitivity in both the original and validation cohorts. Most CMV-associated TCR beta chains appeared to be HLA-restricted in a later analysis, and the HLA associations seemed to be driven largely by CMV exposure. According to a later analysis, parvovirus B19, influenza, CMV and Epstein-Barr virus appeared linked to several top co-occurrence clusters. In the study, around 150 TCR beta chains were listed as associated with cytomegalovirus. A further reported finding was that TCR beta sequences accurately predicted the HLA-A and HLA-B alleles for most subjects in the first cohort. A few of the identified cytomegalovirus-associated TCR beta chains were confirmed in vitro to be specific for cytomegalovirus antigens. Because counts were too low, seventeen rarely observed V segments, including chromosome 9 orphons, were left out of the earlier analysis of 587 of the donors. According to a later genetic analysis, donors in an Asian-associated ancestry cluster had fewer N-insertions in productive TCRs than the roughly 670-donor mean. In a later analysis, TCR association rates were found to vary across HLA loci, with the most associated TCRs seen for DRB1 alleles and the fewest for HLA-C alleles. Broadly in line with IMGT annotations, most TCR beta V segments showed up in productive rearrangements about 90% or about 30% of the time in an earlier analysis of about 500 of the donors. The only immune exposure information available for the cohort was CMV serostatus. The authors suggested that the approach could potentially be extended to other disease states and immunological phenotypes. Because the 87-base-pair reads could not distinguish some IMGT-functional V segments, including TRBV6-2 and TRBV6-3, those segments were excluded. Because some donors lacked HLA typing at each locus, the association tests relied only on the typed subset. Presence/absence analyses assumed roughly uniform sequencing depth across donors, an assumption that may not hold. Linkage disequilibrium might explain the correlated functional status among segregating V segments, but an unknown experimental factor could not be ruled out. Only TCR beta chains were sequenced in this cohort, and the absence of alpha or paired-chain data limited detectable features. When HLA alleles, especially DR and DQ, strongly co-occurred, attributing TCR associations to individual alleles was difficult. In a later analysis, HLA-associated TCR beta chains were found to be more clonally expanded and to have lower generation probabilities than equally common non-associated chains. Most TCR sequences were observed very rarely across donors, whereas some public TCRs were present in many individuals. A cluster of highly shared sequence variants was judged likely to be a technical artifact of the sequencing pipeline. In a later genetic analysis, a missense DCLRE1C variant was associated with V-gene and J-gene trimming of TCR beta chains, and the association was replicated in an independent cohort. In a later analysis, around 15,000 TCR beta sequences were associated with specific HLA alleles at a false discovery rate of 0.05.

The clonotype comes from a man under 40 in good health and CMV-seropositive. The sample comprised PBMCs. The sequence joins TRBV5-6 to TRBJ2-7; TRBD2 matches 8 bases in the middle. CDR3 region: CASGRGVDEQYF. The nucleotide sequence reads TGTGCCAGCGGGCGGGGGGTCGACGAGCAGTACTTC.